These 16 T cell receptor beta chains were sequenced from one sample in a study of shared clonotypes between healthy human individuals. The table came from immunoSEQ multiplex PCR; TCRdb's copy has only in-frame clones and leaves some out. The sample includes about 2.5 million clones, around 90% seen only once; the top ten take 0.3% to 0.4%. Sequenced: naive CD4+ T cells from PBMCs. Subset meaning: CD45RA+ positively selected. These receptors were taken from a young man in good health. Some clones in this sample may be carry-over from other donors' samples.

DNA for the CDR3: TGTGCCAGCAGCCCCGTCACAGATACGCAGTATTTT. Its translation: CASSPVTDTQYF. The chain uses TRBV11-2 and TRBJ2-3; D is unresolved. Trimming shortened V by 5 bases and J by 2 bases, and 5 bases separated the two germline ends. Germline V gives CDR1 SGHAT, CDR2 FQNNGV. CDR3 length: 12 residues. Drawing the rest from reference TRBV11-2 and TRBJ2-3, the complete variable domain is EAGVAQSPRYKIIEKRQSVAFWCNPISGHATLYWYQQILGQGPKLLIQFQNNGVVDDSQLPKDRFSAERLKGVDSTLKIQPAKLEDSAVYLCASSPVTDTQYFGPGTRLTVL.

A word on this clone: Its ends do not fully match the called genes, so a read error is possible. The chain couples TRBV6-1 to TRBJ1-6, with D possibly matching TRBD1 (5 bases). The CDR3 is 16 residues long. Germline V gene sequence: CDR1 MNHNS, CDR2 SASEGT. The CDR3 sequence: CASREGLGRANSPLHF. The CDR3 nucleotides are TGTGCCAGCAGGGAAGGGCTGGGCAGGGCAAATTCACCCCTCCACTTT.

The J gene is TRBJ2-1, the V gene TRBV10-3, with 13 bases lining up with TRBD2. The V gene's germline CDR1 is ENHRY and CDR2 SYGVKD. Trimming at V came to 6 bases and at J to 4 bases, leaving 12 bases not matched to a gene. The CDR3 loop spans 18 amino acids. The CDR3 spells CAISGRTSGSPGYNEQFF. DNA of the CDR3: TGTGCCATCAGCGGCCGGACTAGCGGGAGCCCCGGGTACAATGAGCAGTTCTTC.

The CDR3 sequence is CASRFRGNYGYTF. The CDR3 region has the DNA TGTGCCAGCAGGTTCAGGGGAAACTATGGCTACACCTTC. V is TRBV27 and J is TRBJ1-2; tentatively, D is TRBD1 (6 bases). Germline V gene sequence: CDR1 MNHEY, CDR2 SMNVEV (reference sequence). The V end lost 6 bases, the J end lost 2 bases, and 10 bases lay between the germline ends. This CDR3 is 13 amino acids long.

The genes are TRBV27 and TRBJ2-1, with 7 bases fitting TRBD2. The CDR3 has 15 amino acids. J gave up 2 bases and V 6 bases, and 7 bases lay outside the gene matches. CDR1 is MNHEY and CDR2 is SMNVEV in the germline V gene (reference sequence). Here the CDR3 reads CASRREGGAYNEQFF. Here the CDR3 DNA reads TGTGCCAGCAGGAGGGAGGGCGGGGCCTACAATGAGCAGTTCTTC.

This chain connects TRBV25-1 to TRBJ2-7, with D unclear. Trimming removed 3 bases at V and 2 bases at J, with 5 bases between. This CDR3 is 12 amino acids long. CDR1 is MGHDK and CDR2 is SYGVNS in the germline V gene. The CDR3 reads CASSDAAYEQYF. In DNA, the CDR3 is TGTGCCAGCAGTGACGCGGCCTACGAGCAGTACTTC.

The chain combines TRBV18 with TRBJ1-5; TRBD1 aligns across 9 bases. CDR3 length: 16 residues. CDR1 and CDR2 (germline): KGHSH, LQKENI. V dropped 3 bases and J dropped 6; count of bases not matched to a gene: 9. CDR3 nucleotides: TGTGCCAGCTCACCCCCGGGACAGGGTTCTACTCAGCCCCAGCATTTT. The encoded protein is CASSPPGQGSTQPQHF.

This clone was detected once. The V call is TRBV5-1, the J call TRBJ1-1; D is uncertain. The CDR3 sequence is 15 residues long. V was pared by 0 bases and J by 0 bases, with 9 bases between. The germline V gene encodes CDR1 SGHRS and CDR2 YFSETQ. The CDR3 DNA is TGCGCCAGCAGCTTGGGGTACAGCTTGAACACTGAAGCTTTCTTT. It encodes CASSLGYSLNTEAFF.

The chain joins TRBV7-2 to TRBJ2-7; TRBD2 aligns across 8 bases. Per the germline V gene, CDR1 is SGHTA and CDR2 is FQGNSA. This CDR3 comprises 14 residues. Losses at the gene ends were 1 base for V and 6 bases for J; bases not matched to a gene: 5. CDR3 sequence (DNA): TGTGCCAGCAGCTTAGAAGGACTAGCTCGCGAGCAGTACTTC. This sequence encodes CASSLEGLAREQYF. Variable domain in full (rest from reference TRBV7-2 and TRBJ2-7): GAGVSQSPSNKVTEKGKDVELRCDPISGHTALYWYRQSLGQGLEFLIYFQGNSAPDKSGLPSDRFSAERTGGSVSTLTIQRTQQEDSAVYLCASSLEGLAREQYFGPGTRLTVT.

This clone was picked up a small number of times. This sequence joins TRBV6-4 and TRBJ1-1, with TRBD1 identical over 8 bases. Germline loops: CDR1 MRHNA, CDR2 SNTAGT. The CDR3 length is 13 residues. V was clipped by 6 bases and J by 8 bases; unmatched bases: 8. CDR3: CASSIDRGREAFF. CDR3 DNA: TGTGCCAGCAGCATTGACAGGGGACGAGAAGCTTTCTTT.

The chain carries TRBV5-1 and TRBJ2-1; D might be TRBD1 (6 bases). The V and J ends lost 7 bases and 0 bases respectively, with 17 bases between them. CDR1 is SGHRS, CDR2 YFSETQ, per germline. This CDR3 is built from 16 residues. The CDR3 is CASGRQGLSSYNEQFF. Here the CDR3 DNA reads TGCGCCAGCGGCAGGCAGGGGTTAAGCTCCTACAATGAGCAGTTCTTC.

The V and J genes are TRBV9 and TRBJ2-1; the D is unclear. Between the trimmed V and J ends, which lost 3 bases and 9 bases, there was a span of 16 bases. Germline V CDR1 and CDR2: SGDLS, YYNGEE. This CDR3 contains 14 residues. CDR3 sequence: CASSAAGVWGEQFF. CDR3 DNA: TGTGCCAGCAGCGCGGCTGGGGTGTGGGGTGAGCAGTTCTTC.

The rearrangement uses TRBV5-1 and TRBJ2-7, with 10 positions matching TRBD2. The J segment lost 7 bases and the V segment lost 0 bases, leaving 10 bases of the junction unmatched. There are 16 residues in the CDR3. Germline values: CDR1 SGHRS, CDR2 YFSETQ. CDR3 sequence: CASSLDPNSGRREQYF. The CDR3 region has the DNA TGCGCCAGCAGCTTGGACCCGAATAGCGGGAGGAGGGAGCAGTACTTC.

The gene calls are TRBV6-1 and TRBJ2-1; 11 nucleotides align to TRBD2. Looked up from germline, CDR1 is MNHNS and CDR2 is SASEGT. Trimming at V came to 7 bases and at J to 4 bases, leaving 3 bases not matched to a gene. The CDR3 is 14 residues long. This CDR3 reads CASIIAGGYNEQFF. CDR3 DNA: TGTGCCAGCATTATAGCGGGAGGGTACAATGAGCAGTTCTTC.

The chain recombines TRBV18 with TRBJ2-5; perhaps TRBD1 as D (7 bases). With 7 bases removed from V and 5 bases from J, the gap between germline ends came to 20 bases. The V gene's germline CDR1 is KGHSH and CDR2 LQKENI. CDR3 size: 15 residues. CDR3 region: CASYEQEGAWETQYF. CDR3 DNA: TGTGCCAGCTACGAACAGGAGGGGGCATGGGAGACCCAGTACTTC. Full variable domain (outside the CDR3, taken from reference TRBV18 and TRBJ2-5): NAGVMQNPRHLVRRRGQEARLRCSPMKGHSHVYWYRQLPEEGLKFMVYLQKENIIDESGMPKERFSAEFPKEGPSILRIQQVVRGDSAAYFCASYEQEGAWETQYFGPGTRLLVL.

This clone was seen more than once but under ten times. The sample carries other DNA sequences with the same CDR3. The chain links TRBV30 to TRBJ1-1, with no clear D. The CDR3 covers 13 residues. The germline V gene encodes CDR1 GTSNPN and CDR2 SVGIG (reference sequence). V lost 0 bases to trimming and J lost 2 bases, with 7 bases between them. The CDR3 sequence is CAWSVRLNTEAFF. The CDR3 nucleotides are TGTGCCTGGAGTGTAAGGCTCAACACTGAAGCTTTCTTT.